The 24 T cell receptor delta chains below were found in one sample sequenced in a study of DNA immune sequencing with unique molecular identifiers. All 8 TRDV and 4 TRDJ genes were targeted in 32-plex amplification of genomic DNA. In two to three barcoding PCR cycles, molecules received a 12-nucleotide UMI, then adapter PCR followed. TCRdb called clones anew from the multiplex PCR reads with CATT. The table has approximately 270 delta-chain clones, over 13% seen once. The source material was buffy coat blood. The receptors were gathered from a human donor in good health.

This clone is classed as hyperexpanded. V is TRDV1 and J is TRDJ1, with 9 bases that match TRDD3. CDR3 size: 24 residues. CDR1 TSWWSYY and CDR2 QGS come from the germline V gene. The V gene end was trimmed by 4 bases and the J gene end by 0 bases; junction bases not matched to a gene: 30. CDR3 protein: CALGVSPLGPGDTSTPPYTDKLIF. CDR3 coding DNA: TGTGCTCTTGGGGTGTCCCCCCTTGGCCCTGGGGATACGAGTACCCCTCCGTACACCGATAAACTCATCTTT.

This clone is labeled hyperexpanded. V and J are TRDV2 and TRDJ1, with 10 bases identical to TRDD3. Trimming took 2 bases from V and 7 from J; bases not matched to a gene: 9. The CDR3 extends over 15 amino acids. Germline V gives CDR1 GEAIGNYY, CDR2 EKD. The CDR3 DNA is TGTGCCTGTGACAAGATGGGGGATACTGGCCCTAAACTCATCTTT. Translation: CACDKMGDTGPKLIF.

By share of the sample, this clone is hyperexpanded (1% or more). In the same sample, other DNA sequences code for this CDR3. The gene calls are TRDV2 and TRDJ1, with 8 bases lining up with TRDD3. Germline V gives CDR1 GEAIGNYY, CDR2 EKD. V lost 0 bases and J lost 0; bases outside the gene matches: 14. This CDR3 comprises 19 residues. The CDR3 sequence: CACDTRGNWGSPYTDKLIF. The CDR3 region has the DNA TGTGCCTGTGACACCAGAGGTAACTGGGGGTCACCTTACACCGATAAACTCATCTTT.

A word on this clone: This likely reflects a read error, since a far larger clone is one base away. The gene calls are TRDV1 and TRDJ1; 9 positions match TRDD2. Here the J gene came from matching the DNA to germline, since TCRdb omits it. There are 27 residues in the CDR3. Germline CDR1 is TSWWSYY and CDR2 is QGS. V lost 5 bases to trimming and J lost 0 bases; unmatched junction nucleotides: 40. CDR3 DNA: TGTGCTCTTGGGCCCTTCCCGGCCTTCCTACCCTTCTATACTGCGGGGGAATACTCCAAGTACACCGATAAACTCATCTTT. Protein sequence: CALGPFPAFLPFYTAGEYSKYTDKLIF.

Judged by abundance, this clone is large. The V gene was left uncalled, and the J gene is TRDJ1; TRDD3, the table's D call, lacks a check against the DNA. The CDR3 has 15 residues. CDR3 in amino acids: CALGELGGLGGMFIF. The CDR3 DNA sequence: TGTGCTCTTGGGGAACTCGGGGGGCTGGGGGGGATGTTCATCTTT.

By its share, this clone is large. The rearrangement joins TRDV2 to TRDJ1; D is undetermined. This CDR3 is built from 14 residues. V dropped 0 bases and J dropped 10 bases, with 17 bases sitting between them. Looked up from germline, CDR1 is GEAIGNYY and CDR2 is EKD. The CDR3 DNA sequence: TGTGCCTGTGACACCGAAAGGGGCTTGTCGGTACTCATCTTT. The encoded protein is CACDTERGLSVLIF.

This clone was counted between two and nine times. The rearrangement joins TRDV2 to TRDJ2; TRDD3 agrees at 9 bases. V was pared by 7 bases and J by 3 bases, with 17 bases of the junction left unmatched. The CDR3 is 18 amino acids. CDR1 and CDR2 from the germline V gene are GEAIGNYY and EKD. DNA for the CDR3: TGTGCCTGCGGGTACTGGGGGACGTCGGATGCACTGACAGCACAACTCTTCTTT. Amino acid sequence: CACGYWGTSDALTAQLFF.

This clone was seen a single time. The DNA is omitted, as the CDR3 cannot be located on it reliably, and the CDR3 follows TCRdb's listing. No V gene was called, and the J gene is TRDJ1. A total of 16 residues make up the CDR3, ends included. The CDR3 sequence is CSVLLCSILRHSGLIF.

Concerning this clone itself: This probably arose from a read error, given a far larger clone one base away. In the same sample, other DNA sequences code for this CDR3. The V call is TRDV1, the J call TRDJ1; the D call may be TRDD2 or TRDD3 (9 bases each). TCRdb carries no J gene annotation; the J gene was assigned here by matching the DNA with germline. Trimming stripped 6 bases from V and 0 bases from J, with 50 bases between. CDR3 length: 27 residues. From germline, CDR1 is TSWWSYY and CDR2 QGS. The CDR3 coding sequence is TGTGCTCTTGGTCCCTTCCCGGCCTTCCTACCCTTCTATACTGCGGGGGGATACTCCAAGTACACCGATAAACTCATCTTT. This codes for CALGPFPAFLPFYTAGGYSKYTDKLIF.

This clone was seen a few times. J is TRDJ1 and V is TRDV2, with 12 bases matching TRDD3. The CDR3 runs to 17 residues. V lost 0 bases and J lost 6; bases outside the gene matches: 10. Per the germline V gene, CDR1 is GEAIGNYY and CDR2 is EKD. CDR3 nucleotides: TGTGCCTGTGACACCGTGGGGCTGGGGGATACGTTAAATAAACTCATCTTT. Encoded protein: CACDTVGLGDTLNKLIF.

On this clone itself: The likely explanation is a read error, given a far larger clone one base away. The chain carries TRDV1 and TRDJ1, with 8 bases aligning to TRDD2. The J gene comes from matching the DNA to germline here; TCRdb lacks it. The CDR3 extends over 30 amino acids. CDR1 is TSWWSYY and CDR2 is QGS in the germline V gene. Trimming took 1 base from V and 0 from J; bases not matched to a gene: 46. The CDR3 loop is CALGEQGPSPSYPWKGYWGFTSTYTDKLIF. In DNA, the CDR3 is TGTGCTCTTGGGGAACAAGGGCCCTCGCCTTCCTATCCGTGGAAGGGCTATTGGGGGTTCACGTCCACATACACCGATAAACTCATCTTT.

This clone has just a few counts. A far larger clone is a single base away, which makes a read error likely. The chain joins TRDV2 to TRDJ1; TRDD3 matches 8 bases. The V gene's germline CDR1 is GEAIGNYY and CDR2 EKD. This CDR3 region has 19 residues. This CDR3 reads CACDTRGNWGSPYTDILIF. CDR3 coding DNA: TGTGCCTGTGACACCAGAGGTAACTGGGGGTCACCTTACACCGATATACTCATCTTT.

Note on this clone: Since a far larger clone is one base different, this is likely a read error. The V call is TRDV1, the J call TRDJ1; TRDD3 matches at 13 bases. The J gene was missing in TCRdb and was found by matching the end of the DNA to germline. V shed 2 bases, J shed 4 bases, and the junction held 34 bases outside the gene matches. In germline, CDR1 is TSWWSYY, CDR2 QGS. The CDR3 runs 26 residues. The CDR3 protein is CALGESAPYHPPHWGIRSIPLDKLIF. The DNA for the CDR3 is TGTGCTCTTGGGGAATCGGCCCCCTACCACCCCCCTCACTGGGGGATACGCAGCATACCTCTCGATAAACTCATCTTT.

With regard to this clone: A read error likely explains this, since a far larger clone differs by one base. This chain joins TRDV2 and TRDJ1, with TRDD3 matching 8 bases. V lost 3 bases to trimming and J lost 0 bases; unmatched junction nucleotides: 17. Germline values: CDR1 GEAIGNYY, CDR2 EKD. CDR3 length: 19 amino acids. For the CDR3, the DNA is TGTGCCTGTGACTCCAGAGGTAACTGGGGGTCACCTTACACCGATAAACTCATCTTT. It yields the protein CACDSRGNWGSPYTDKLIF.

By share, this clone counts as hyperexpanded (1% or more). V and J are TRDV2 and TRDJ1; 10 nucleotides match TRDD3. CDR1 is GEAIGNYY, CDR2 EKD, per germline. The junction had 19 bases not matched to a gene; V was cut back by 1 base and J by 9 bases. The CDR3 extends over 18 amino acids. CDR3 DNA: TGTGCCTGTGACACTATCCGGCCTAGACTACTGGGGGATTCTGAACTCATCTTT. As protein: CACDTIRPRLLGDSELIF.

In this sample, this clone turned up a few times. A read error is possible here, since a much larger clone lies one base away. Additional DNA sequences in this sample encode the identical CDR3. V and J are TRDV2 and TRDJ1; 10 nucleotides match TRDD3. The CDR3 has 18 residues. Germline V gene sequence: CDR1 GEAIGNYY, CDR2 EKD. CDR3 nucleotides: TGTGCCTGTGACACTTTACTGGGGGATCTCGACAACACCGATAAACTCATCTTC. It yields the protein CACDTLLGDLDNTDKLIF.

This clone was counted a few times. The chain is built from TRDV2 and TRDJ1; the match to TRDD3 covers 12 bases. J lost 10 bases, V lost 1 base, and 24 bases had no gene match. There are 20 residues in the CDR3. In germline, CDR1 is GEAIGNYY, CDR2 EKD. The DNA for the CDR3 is TGTGCCTGTGACACATTAACTGGGGGATACTTAAGGGGGGAGCCCCAAGTACTCATCTTT. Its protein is CACDTLTGGYLRGEPQVLIF.

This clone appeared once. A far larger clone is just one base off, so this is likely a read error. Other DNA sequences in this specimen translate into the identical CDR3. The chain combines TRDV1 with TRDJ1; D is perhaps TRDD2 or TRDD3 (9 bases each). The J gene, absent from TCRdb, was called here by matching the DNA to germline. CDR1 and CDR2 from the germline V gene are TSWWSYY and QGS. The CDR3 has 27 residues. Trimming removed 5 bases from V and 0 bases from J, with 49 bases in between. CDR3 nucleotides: TGTGCTCTTGGGCCCTTCCCGGCCTTCCTACCTTTCTATACTGCGGGGGGATACTCCAAGTACACCGATAAACTCATCTTT. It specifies CALGPFPAFLPFYTAGGYSKYTDKLIF.

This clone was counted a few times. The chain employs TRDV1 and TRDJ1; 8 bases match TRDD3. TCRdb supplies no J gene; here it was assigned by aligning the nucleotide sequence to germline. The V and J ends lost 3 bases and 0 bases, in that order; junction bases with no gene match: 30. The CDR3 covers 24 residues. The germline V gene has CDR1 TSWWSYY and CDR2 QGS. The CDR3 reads CALGDRRWVLRGYWGPPYTDKLIF. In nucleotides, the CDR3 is TGTGCTCTTGGGGACCGGCGGTGGGTCCTACGTGGGTACTGGGGGCCTCCTTACACCGATAAACTCATCTTT.

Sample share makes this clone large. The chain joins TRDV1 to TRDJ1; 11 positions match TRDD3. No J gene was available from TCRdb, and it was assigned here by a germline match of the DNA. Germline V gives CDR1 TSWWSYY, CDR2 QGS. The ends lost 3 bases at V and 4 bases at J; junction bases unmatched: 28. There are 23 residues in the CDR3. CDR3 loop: CALGEGLEPGGGYAEYHSDKLIF. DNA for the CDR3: TGTGCTCTTGGGGAGGGGTTAGAGCCCGGTGGGGGATACGCCGAGTACCACAGCGATAAACTCATCTTT.

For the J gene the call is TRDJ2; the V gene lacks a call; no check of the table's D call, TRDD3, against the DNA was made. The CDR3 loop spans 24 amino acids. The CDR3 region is CACDIGLPTYHWGIRGRRLAQLFF. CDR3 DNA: TGTGCCTGTGACATCGGCCTTCCTACGTATCATTGGGGGATACGCGGTCGACGTTTAGCACAACTCTTCTTT.

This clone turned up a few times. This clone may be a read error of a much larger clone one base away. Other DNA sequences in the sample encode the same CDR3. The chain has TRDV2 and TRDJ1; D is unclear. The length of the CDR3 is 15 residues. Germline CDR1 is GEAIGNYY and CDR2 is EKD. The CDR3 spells CACDSLTGRTDKLIF. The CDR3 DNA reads TGTGCTTGTGACTCCCTCACGGGGCGAACCGATAAACTCATCTTT.

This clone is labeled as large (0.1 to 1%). The CDR3 region has the DNA TGTGCCTGTGACACCGTATTCTTGGGGTCGGTGGGGGCTACCGATAAACTCATCTTT. It encodes CACDTVFLGSVGATDKLIF. The chain is built from TRDV2 and TRDJ1; D perhaps matches TRDD3 (6 bases). Germline CDR1 GEAIGNYY, CDR2 EKD. V was cut by 0 bases and J by 2 bases, with 24 bases left in between. CDR3 length equals 19 residues.

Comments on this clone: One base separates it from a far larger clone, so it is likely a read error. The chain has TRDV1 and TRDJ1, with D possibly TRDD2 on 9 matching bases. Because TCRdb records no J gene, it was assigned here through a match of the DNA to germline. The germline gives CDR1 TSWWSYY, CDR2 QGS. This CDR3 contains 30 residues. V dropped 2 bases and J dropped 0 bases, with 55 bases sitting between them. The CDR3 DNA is TGTGCTCTTGGGGAAGCGGTTCAAGGAAGTGGAGGCCTTCCTACGTTCGGGCTATACTGGGGGCTCCCGCACACCGATAAACTCATCTTT. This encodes CALGEAVQGSGGLPTFGLYWGLPHTDKLIF.